Listed below are T cell receptor beta chains from one sample, sequenced in a study of early T cells in non-severe SARS-CoV-2 infection. A single record per CDR3 protein comes from TCRdb applying MiXCR to the 5' RACE reads. The data hold about 44,000 distinct CDR3 sequences, with under 30% observed a single time. The sequenced sample was whole blood, obtained at baseline. The receptors were sampled from an adult who was a healthcare worker with PCR-confirmed SARS-CoV-2 infection or an uninfected control (not recorded which). The CDR3 runs from the conserved cysteine through the conserved F or W. D genes are given only for firm matches. Where a row states a size, it is once, few, many or the class of an expanded clone; other rows omit it.

TRBV7-6	14	NA	few	TRBJ2-2	CASSFSRATGELFF	TGTGCCAGCAGCTTCTCCAGAGCCACCGGGGAGCTGTTTTTT
TRBV4-2	17	NA	NA	TRBJ1-1	CASSQVGDGTMNTEAFF	TGTGCCAGCAGCCAAGTCGGAGACGGAACCATGAACACTGAAGCTTTCTTT
TRBV4-3	16	NA	NA	TRBJ1-1	CASSQSGGALNTEAFF	TGCGCCAGCAGCCAAAGTGGAGGGGCCCTGAACACTGAAGCTTTCTTT
TRBV7-2	15	TRBD1	few	TRBJ2-7	CASSQYGTGDYEQYF	TGTGCCAGCAGCCAATATGGGACAGGAGACTACGAGCAGTACTTC
TRBV5-1	15	NA	NA	TRBJ1-2	CASSLGGFTNYGYTF	TGCGCCAGCAGCTTGGGGGGCTTCACCAACTATGGCTACACCTTC
TRBV4-1	14	NA	NA	TRBJ1-2	CASSQVTIPYGYTF	TGCGCCAGCAGCCAAGTAACGATCCCCTATGGCTACACCTTC
TRBV5-1	14	TRBD1	NA	TRBJ1-1	CASSTDRGLTEAFF	TGCGCCAGCAGCACGGACAGGGGTCTCACTGAAGCTTTCTTT
TRBV20-1	15	TRBD2	NA	TRBJ2-5	CSAEGRGAGAETQYF	TGCAGTGCGGAGGGCCGGGGAGCGGGGGCAGAGACCCAGTACTTC
TRBV4-3	16	NA	NA	TRBJ2-1	CASSQAELEIYNEQFF	TGCGCCAGCAGCCAAGCAGAACTAGAGATTTACAATGAGCAGTTCTTC
TRBV10-3	13	NA	few	TRBJ1-1	CAISGVLRTEAFF	TGTGCCATCAGTGGCGTCCTACGAACTGAAGCTTTCTTT
TRBV5-1	15	TRBD1	NA	TRBJ1-6	CASRSDRVYNSPLHF	TGCGCCAGCAGATCGGACAGGGTCTATAATTCACCCCTCCACTTT
TRBV5-1	15	NA	NA	TRBJ1-4	CASSLYRATNEKLFF	TGCGCCAGCAGCTTGTACAGGGCAACTAATGAAAAACTGTTTTTT
TRBV18	15	NA	NA	TRBJ1-6	CASSPEQSYNSPLHF	TGTGCCAGCTCACCGGAACAGTCTTATAATTCACCCCTCCACTTT
TRBV7-9	15	TRBD1	NA	TRBJ1-1	CASSVLTGGYTEAFF	TGTGCCAGCAGCGTACTAACAGGGGGCTACACTGAAGCTTTCTTT
TRBV7-8	15	NA	NA	TRBJ1-1	CASSLSGGGNTEAFF	TGTGCCAGCAGCTTAAGTGGAGGAGGGAACACTGAAGCTTTCTTT
TRBV2	14	TRBD1	NA	TRBJ2-1	CASTSTTGRDEQFF	TGTGCCAGTACCTCCACGACAGGGCGGGATGAGCAGTTCTTC
TRBV12-3/TRBV12-4	14	NA	few	TRBJ1-5	CASSLLYSNQPQHF	TGTGCCAGCAGTCTTTTATATAGCAATCAGCCCCAGCATTTT
TRBV4-1	15	NA	many	TRBJ2-6	CASSVWGSGANVLTF	TGCGCCAGCAGCGTTTGGGGCTCTGGGGCCAACGTCCTGACTTTC
TRBV30	13	TRBD1	few	TRBJ2-1	CALTGQSYNEQFF	TGTGCCCTGACAGGGCAGTCCTACAATGAGCAGTTCTTC
TRBV6-6	16	TRBD1	NA	TRBJ2-2	CASTTRDRGWTGELFF	TGTGCCAGCACAACCCGGGACAGGGGTTGGACCGGGGAGCTGTTTTTT
TRBV3-1	15	NA	NA	TRBJ2-3	CASSQGFGGTDTQYF	TGTGCCAGCAGCCAAGGCTTCGGGGGCACAGATACGCAGTATTTT
TRBV20-1	12	NA	NA	TRBJ1-1	CSVLQGNTEAFF	TGCAGTGTCCTCCAGGGGAACACTGAAGCCTTCTTT
TRBV2	13	NA	NA	TRBJ1-5	CASSPTSGQPQHF	TGTGCCAGCAGCCCGACCTCAGGTCAGCCCCAGCATTTT
TRBV19	15	NA	NA	TRBJ1-3	CASSIPGTPGNTIYF	TGTGCCAGTAGTATACCCGGGACGCCAGGAAACACCATATATTTT
TRBV30	14	NA	NA	TRBJ2-7	CAYVRQVSTYEQYF	TGTGCCTACGTCCGACAGGTGTCCACCTACGAGCAGTACTTC
TRBV5-1	16	TRBD2	few	TRBJ2-5	CASSLAPTSGAETQYF	TGCGCCAGCAGCTTGGCCCCTACTAGCGGGGCGGAGACCCAGTACTTC
TRBV5-1	15	TRBD1	NA	TRBJ2-1	CASSLGQGGPNEQFF	TGCGCCAGCAGCTTGGGACAGGGGGGACCGAATGAGCAGTTCTTC
TRBV3-1	15	NA	NA	TRBJ2-1	CASSQTGQFYNEQFF	TGTGCCAGCAGCCAAACCGGACAGTTCTACAATGAGCAGTTCTTC
TRBV29-1	11	NA	few	TRBJ2-7	CSAAEHYEQYF	TGCAGCGCCGCGGAGCACTACGAGCAGTACTTC
TRBV29-1	14	NA	few	TRBJ2-3	CSVVSGAGTDTQYF	TGCAGCGTTGTGTCGGGGGCGGGTACAGATACGCAGTATTTT
TRBV5-4	18	NA	few	TRBJ1-1	CASSQTGRGVYMNTEAFF	TGTGCCAGCAGCCAGACAGGCCGCGGGGTTTATATGAACACTGAAGCTTTCTTT
TRBV2	16	TRBD2	NA	TRBJ2-3	CASSRGLAGRTDTQYF	TGTGCCAGCAGTAGGGGGCTAGCGGGGCGCACAGATACGCAGTATTTT
TRBV19	15	NA	NA	TRBJ1-5	CASSLEGVSNQPQHF	TGTGCCAGTAGTCTAGAAGGGGTTAGCAATCAGCCCCAGCATTTT
TRBV4-2	13	NA	NA	TRBJ2-3	CASSLTLTDTQYF	TGTGCCAGCAGCCTGACTCTCACAGATACGCAGTATTTT
TRBV10-3	12	NA	NA	TRBJ2-3	CAISEGGDTQYF	TGTGCCATCAGTGAGGGTGGAGATACGCAGTATTTT
TRBV7-6	14	TRBD2	many	TRBJ2-1	CASSLRGDYNEQFF	TGTGCCAGCAGCTTACGGGGGGATTACAATGAGCAGTTCTTC
TRBV6-1	16	TRBD2	NA	TRBJ2-3	CASSRTSGGAGDTQYF	TGTGCCAGCAGTCGGACTAGCGGGGGGGCGGGAGATACGCAGTATTTT
TRBV6-2/TRBV6-3	12	NA	NA	TRBJ2-5	CASSALQETQYF	TGTGCCAGCAGTGCCCTTCAAGAGACCCAGTACTTC
TRBV12-5	14	TRBD1	few	TRBJ2-7	CASGPTGEPYEQYF	TGTGCTAGTGGCCCGACAGGGGAGCCCTACGAGCAGTACTTC
TRBV7-2	14	TRBD1	few	TRBJ1-6	CASSRQGGSSPLHF	TGTGCCAGCAGCCGACAGGGAGGAAGTTCACCCCTCCACTTT
TRBV20-1	15	TRBD2	few	TRBJ2-3	CSAVAGGYSTDTQYF	TGCAGTGCTGTAGCGGGGGGATATAGCACAGATACGCAGTATTTT
TRBV5-5	15	NA	few	TRBJ2-3	CASSLAQLSTDTQYF	TGTGCCAGCAGCTTGGCCCAGCTGAGCACAGATACGCAGTATTTT
TRBV3-1	15	TRBD1	NA	TRBJ2-1	CASSQGQSSYNEQFF	TGTGCCAGCAGCCAGGGACAGAGCTCCTACAATGAGCAGTTCTTC
TRBV7-3	13	NA	NA	TRBJ2-6	CASSLVGANVLTF	TGTGCCAGCAGCTTAGTTGGGGCCAACGTCCTGACTTTC
TRBV2	12	NA	few	TRBJ2-7	CASTGDSYEQYF	TGTGCCAGCACTGGGGACTCCTACGAGCAGTACTTC
TRBV3-1	14	NA	few	TRBJ1-6	CASSQDWSYSPLHF	TGTGCCAGCAGCCAAGACTGGAGCTATTCACCCCTCCACTTT
TRBV9	15	TRBD2	NA	TRBJ2-2	CASSYTSAGTGELFF	TGTGCCAGCAGCTATACTAGCGCGGGCACCGGGGAGCTGTTTTTT
TRBV27	16	NA	NA	TRBJ1-5	CASSSRSRGGNQPQHF	TGTGCCAGCAGTTCCCGGAGCAGGGGCGGCAATCAGCCCCAGCATTTT
TRBV20-1	14	NA	NA	TRBJ1-1	CSAKLPSRDTEAFF	TGCAGTGCAAAGTTGCCCTCCCGCGACACTGAAGCTTTCTTT
TRBV27	16	TRBD1	few	TRBJ1-6	CASSPQPGQGNSPLHF	TGTGCCAGCAGTCCACAACCGGGACAGGGGAATTCACCCCTCCACTTT
TRBV7-6	16	TRBD1	many	TRBJ2-4	CASSKGQGIAKNIQYF	TGTGCCAGCAGCAAGGGACAGGGGATAGCCAAAAACATTCAGTACTTC
TRBV14	12	NA	few	TRBJ2-7	CASSAQDYEQYF	TGTGCCAGCAGCGCCCAAGATTACGAGCAGTACTTC
TRBV9	14	NA	NA	TRBJ2-7	CASSAHRVPDEQYF	TGTGCCAGCAGCGCACACAGGGTTCCCGACGAGCAGTACTTC
TRBV29-1	14	TRBD1	NA	TRBJ2-7	CSVDTGTVGYEQYF	TGCAGCGTAGATACAGGGACAGTAGGGTACGAGCAGTACTTC
TRBV20-1	15	TRBD1	few	TRBJ1-2	CSASSRQGAYYGYTF	TGCAGTGCAAGCTCGAGACAGGGGGCTTACTATGGCTACACCTTC
TRBV2	15	TRBD2	NA	TRBJ2-1	CASSEASGVNNEQFF	TGTGCCAGCAGTGAGGCTAGCGGGGTCAACAATGAGCAGTTCTTC
TRBV4-3	15	NA	NA	TRBJ2-7	CASSQEREPLYEQYF	TGCGCCAGCAGCCAAGAACGGGAACCTCTCTACGAGCAGTACTTC
TRBV7-9	14	TRBD2	NA	TRBJ2-7	CASSYGLATVEQYF	TGTGCCAGCAGCTACGGACTAGCGACCGTCGAGCAGTACTTC